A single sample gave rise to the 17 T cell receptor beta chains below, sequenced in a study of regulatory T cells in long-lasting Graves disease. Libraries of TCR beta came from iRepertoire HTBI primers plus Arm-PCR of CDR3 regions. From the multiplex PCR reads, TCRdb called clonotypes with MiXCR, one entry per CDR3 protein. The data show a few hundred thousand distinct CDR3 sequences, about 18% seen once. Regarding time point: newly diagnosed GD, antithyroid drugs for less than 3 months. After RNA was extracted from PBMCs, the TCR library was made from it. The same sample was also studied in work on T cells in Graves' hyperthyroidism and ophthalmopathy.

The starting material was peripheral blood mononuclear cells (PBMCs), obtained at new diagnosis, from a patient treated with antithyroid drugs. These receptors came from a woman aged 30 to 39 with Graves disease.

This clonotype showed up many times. The CDR3 nucleotides read TGCGCCAGCAGCAGGACCAGGGGAGGGTACACTGAAGCTTTCTTT. It specifies CASSRTRGGYTEAFF. This sequence joins TRBV5-1 and TRBJ1-1; possible D gene TRBD1, 6 bases. The germline V and J ends were trimmed by 4 bases and 3 bases, with 16 bases remaining between them. Germline CDR1 reads SGHRS; CDR2 reads YFSETQ. The CDR3 has 15 residues.

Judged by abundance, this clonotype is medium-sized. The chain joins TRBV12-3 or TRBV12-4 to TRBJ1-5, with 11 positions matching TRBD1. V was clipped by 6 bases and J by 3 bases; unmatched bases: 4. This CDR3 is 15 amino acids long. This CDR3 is CASRGTGGNNQPQHF. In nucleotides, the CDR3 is TGTGCCAGCAGGGGGACAGGGGGGAACAATCAGCCCCAGCATTTT.

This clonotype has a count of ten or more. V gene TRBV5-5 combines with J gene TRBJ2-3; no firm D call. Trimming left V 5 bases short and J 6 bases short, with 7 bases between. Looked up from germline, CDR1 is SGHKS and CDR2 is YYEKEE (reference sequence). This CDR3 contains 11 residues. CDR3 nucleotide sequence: TGTGCCAGCAGATCGCTGGATACGCAGTATTTT. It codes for CASRSLDTQYF.

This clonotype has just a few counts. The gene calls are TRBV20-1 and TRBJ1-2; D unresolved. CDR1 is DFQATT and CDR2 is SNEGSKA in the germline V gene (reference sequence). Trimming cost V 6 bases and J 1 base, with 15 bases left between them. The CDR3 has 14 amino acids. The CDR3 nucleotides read TGCAGTGCCCGCTACGGCAAAAATAACTATGGCTACACCTTC. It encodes CSARYGKNNYGYTF.

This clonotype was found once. The CDR3 DNA is TGTGCCAGTAGTAGGACAGGGGGTAATGAAAAACTGTTTTTT. Protein product: CASSRTGGNEKLFF. The chain employs TRBV19 and TRBJ1-4, with 10 bases matching TRBD1. Germline loops: CDR1 LNHDA, CDR2 SQIVND (reference sequence). Trimming cost V 4 bases and J 4 bases; bases outside gene matches: 0. This CDR3 comprises 14 residues.

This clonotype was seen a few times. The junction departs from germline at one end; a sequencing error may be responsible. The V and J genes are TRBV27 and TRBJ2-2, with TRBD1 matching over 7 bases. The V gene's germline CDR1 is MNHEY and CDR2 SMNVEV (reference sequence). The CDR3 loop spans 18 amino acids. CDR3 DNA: TGTGCCAGCAGTTTGGGGACAGACAGGGTCCTTTTGTCCGGGGAGCTGCTTTTT. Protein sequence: CASSLGTDRVLLSGELLF.

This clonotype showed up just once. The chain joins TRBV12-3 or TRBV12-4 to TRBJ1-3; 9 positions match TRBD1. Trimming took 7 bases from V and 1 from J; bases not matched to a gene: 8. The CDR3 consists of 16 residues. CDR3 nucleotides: TGTGCCAGCAACGACAGGGGGACCCCTTCTGGAAACACCATATATTTT. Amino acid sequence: CASNDRGTPSGNTIYF.

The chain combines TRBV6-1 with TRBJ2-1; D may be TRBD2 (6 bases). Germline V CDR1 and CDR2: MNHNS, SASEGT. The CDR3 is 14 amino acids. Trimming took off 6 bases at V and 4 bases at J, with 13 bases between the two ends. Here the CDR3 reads CASRTEGGYNEQFF. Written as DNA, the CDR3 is TGTGCCAGCAGGACGGAGGGTGGATACAATGAGCAGTTCTTC.

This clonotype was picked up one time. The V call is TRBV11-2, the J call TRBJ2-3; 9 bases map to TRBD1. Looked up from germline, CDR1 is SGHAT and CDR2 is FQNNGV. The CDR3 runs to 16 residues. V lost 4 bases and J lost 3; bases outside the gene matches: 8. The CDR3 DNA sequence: TGTGCCAGCAGCTATTGGGGGACAGGGCCAACAGATACGCAGTATTTT. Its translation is CASSYWGTGPTDTQYF.

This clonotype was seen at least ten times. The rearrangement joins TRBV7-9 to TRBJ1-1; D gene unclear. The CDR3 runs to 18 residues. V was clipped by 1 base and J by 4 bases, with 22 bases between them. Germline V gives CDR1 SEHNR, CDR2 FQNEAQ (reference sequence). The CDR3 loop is CASSLVPRRLKSPTEAFF. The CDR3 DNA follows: TGTGCCAGCAGCTTAGTTCCCAGAAGGTTGAAGTCTCCCACTGAAGCTTTCTTT.

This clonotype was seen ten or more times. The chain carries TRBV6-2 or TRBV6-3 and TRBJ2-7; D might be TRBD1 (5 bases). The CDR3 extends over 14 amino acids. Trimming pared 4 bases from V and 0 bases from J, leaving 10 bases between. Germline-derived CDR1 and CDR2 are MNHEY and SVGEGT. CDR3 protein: CASSLQVYSYEQYF. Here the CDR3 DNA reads TGTGCCAGCAGTTTACAGGTGTACTCCTACGAGCAGTACTTC.

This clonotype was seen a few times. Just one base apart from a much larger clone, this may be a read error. CDR3 DNA sequence: TGTGCCACCAGTGAGTCCCGGACCGTAAACAGTGAGCAGTTCTTC. Its translation: CATSESRTVNSEQFF. This chain connects TRBV24-1 to TRBJ2-1; no firm D call. Germline V gives CDR1 KGHDR, CDR2 SFDVKD. The V and J ends lost 4 bases and 9 bases respectively, with 18 bases between them. This CDR3 is 15 amino acids long.

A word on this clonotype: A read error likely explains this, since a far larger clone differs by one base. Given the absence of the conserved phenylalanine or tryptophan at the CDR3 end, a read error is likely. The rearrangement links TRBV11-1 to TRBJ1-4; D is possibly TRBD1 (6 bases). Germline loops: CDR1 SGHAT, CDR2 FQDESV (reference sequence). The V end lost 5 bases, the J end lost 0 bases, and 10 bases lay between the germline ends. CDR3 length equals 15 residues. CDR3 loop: CASSPRTATNEKLFV. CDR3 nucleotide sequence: TGTGCCAGCAGCCCCCGGACAGCAACTAATGAAAAACTGTTTGTT.

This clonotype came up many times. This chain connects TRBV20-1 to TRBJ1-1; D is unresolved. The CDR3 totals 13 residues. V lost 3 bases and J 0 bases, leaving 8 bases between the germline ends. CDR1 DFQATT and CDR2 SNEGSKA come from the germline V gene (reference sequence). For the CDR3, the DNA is TGCAGTGCTAGTAACAGCCTGAACACTGAAGCTTTCTTT. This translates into CSASNSLNTEAFF.

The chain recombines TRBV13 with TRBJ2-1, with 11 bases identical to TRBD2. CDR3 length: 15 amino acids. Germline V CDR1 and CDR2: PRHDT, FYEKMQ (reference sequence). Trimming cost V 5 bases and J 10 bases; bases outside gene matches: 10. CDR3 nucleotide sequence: TGTGCCAGCAGCGACCCTAGCGGGGGGCCAGGAGAGCAGTTCTTC. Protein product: CASSDPSGGPGEQFF.

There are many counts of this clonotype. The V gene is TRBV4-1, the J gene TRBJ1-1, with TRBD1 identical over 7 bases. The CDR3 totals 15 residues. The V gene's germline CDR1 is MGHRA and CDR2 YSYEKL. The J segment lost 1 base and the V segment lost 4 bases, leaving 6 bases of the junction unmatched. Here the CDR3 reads CASSRGGGRNTEAFF. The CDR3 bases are TGCGCCAGCAGCCGAGGAGGGGGCCGGAACACTGAAGCTTTCTTT.

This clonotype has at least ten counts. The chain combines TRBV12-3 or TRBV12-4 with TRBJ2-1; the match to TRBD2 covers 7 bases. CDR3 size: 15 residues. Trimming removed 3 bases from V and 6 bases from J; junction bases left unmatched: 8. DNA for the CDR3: TGTGCCAGCAGTTTTTTCGCGGGGGAGGCCAATGAGCAGTTCTTC. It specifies CASSFFAGEANEQFF.